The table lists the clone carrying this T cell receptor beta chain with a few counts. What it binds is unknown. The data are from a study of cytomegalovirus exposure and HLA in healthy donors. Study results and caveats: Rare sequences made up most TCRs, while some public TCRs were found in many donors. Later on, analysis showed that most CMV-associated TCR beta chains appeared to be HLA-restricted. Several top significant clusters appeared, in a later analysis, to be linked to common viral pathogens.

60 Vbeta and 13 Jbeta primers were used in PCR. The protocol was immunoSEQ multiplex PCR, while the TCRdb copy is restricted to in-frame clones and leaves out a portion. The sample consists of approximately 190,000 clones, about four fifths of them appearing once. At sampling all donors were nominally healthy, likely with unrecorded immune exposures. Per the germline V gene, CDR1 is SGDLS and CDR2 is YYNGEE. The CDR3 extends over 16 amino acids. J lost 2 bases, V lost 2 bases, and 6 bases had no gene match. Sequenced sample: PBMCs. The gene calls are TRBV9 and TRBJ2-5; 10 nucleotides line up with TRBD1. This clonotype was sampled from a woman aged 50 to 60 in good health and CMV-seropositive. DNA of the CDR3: TGTGCCAGCAGCGTCCAGACAGGGGGCCAGCAAGAGACCCAGTACTTC. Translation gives CASSVQTGGQQETQYF.